This TCR beta chain appears in the sequencing data of a study of shared clonotypes between healthy human individuals. For the study at large: There were three CD4 naive, three CD4 memory, two CD8 naive and one CD8 memory plates per donor. Findings and caveats of the study: Sharing across four donors was seen in roughly 5% of naive CD4 clonotypes. Naive subsets usually exceeded memory subsets in estimated richness.

J was trimmed by 5 bases and V by 6 bases; bases with no gene match: 13. Germline loops: CDR1 MDHEN, CDR2 SYDVKM. The CDR3 is made up of 16 amino acids. The method was immunoSEQ multiplex PCR; TCRdb's version includes in-frame clones alone and lacks a portion of them. This table has millions of clones, 85% to 95% appearing once. Turning to this clone: Antigen specificity is unknown.

Investigators divided CD4+ cells into CD45RA+ naive and CD45RA-negative memory subsets. V usage is TRBV28 and J usage is TRBJ2-7; 10 bases map to TRBD1. Sample: naive CD4+ T cells from PBMCs. Subset of the sample: CD45RA+ positively selected. This TCR was recovered from a man aged 18 to 35 in good health. Some clones in this sample may be carry-over from other donors' samples. The CDR3 region is CASSPSRGQGSHEQYF. The CDR3 DNA reads TGTGCCAGCAGCCCTTCTAGGGGACAGGGGAGTCACGAGCAGTACTTC.